The 25 T cell receptor beta chains presented below share a single source sample, sequenced in a study of somatic mutations in cytotoxic T cells in rheumatoid arthritis. Produced via immunoSEQ multiplex PCR; TCRdb's table is partial and in-frame only. The sample contains 18,000 or so clones, over 75% of which appear only once. Material: CD8+ T cells sorted from blood. The receptors derive from an adult with rheumatoid arthritis.

This chain links TRBV6-5 with TRBJ2-1; no reliable D call. The CDR3 has 11 residues. CDR1 and CDR2 (germline): MNHEY, SVGAGI. Trimming left V 5 bases short and J 7 bases short, with 6 bases between. The CDR3 DNA sequence: TGTGCCAGCAGTACGGGTAATGAGCAGTTCTTC. Translating gives CASSTGNEQFF.

The rearrangement joins TRBV2 to TRBJ2-1; D may be TRBD2 (6 bases). V lost 6 bases and J 10 bases, leaving 25 bases between the germline ends. Germline V lookup: CDR1 SNHLY, CDR2 FYNNEI. CDR3 length: 16 residues. The CDR3 is CASSDPTSSRTGEQFF. The CDR3 DNA sequence: TGTGCCAGCAGCGATCCTACTAGCAGCCGTACGGGGGAGCAGTTCTTC.

V usage is TRBV13 and J usage is TRBJ2-1; 10 bases align to TRBD2. Germline V gene lookup returns CDR1 PRHDT and CDR2 FYEKMQ (reference sequence). The CDR3 covers 17 residues. V gave up 3 bases and J gave up 8 bases; unmatched junction bases: 13. The CDR3 protein is CASSFPGSGRFYHEQFF. CDR3 in DNA: TGTGCCAGCAGCTTTCCGGGTAGCGGGAGGTTCTATCATGAGCAGTTCTTC.

The genes are TRBV5-6 and TRBJ1-4; D is ambiguous. Germline assignment: CDR1 SGHDT and CDR2 YYEEEE. V lost 4 bases to trimming and J lost 8 bases, with 9 bases between them. This CDR3 region has 12 residues. The CDR3 region is CASSQEGEKLFF. The DNA of the CDR3 is TGTGCCAGCAGCCAGGAAGGGGAAAAACTGTTTTTT.

The rearrangement links TRBV6-6 to TRBJ2-3; D not certain. The CDR3 loop spans 13 amino acids. Germline-derived CDR1 and CDR2 are MNHNY and SVGAGI (reference sequence). The germline V and J ends were trimmed by 0 bases and 5 bases, with 6 bases remaining between them. For the CDR3, the DNA is TGTGCCAGCAGTTACTCACCCAGAGATACGCAGTATTTT. It translates to CASSYSPRDTQYF.

This clone was observed a few times. The CDR3 protein is CASSLARLDTQYF. The CDR3, as DNA: TGTGCCAGCAGCTTAGCACGCCTAGATACGCAGTATTTT. The chain is built from TRBV7-6 and TRBJ2-3; D is undetermined. Trimming cost V 0 bases and J 5 bases, with 6 bases left between them. The CDR3 consists of 13 residues. Per the germline V gene, CDR1 is SGHVS and CDR2 is FNYEAQ.

J is TRBJ1-5 and V is TRBV27, with D perhaps TRBD1 (6 bases). Germline values: CDR1 MNHEY, CDR2 SMNVEV (reference sequence). This CDR3 region has 14 residues. V gave up 5 bases and J gave up 7 bases, with 15 bases separating them. CDR3 DNA sequence: TGTGCCAGCAGTCTCAGGGGAGGTTTGCAGCCCCAGCATTTT. Residues: CASSLRGGLQPQHF.

The chain combines TRBV7-9 with TRBJ2-7, with D unclear. The CDR3 length is 16 residues. V shed 0 bases and J shed 0 bases, with 12 bases lying between them. Germline V gene data show CDR1 as SEHNR and CDR2 as FQNEAQ (reference sequence). For the CDR3, the DNA is TGTGCCAGCAGCTTAGCGCGAGGTGCAGACTCCTACGAGCAGTACTTC. Amino acids: CASSLARGADSYEQYF.

This CDR3 reads CASTPYHPEAFF. The CDR3 nucleotides are TGTGCCAGCACCCCCTACCACCCTGAAGCTTTCTTT. The chain has TRBV6-1 and TRBJ1-1; D uncertain. This CDR3 is 12 amino acids long. V lost 7 bases to trimming and J lost 6 bases, with 12 bases between them. CDR1 is MNHNS and CDR2 is SASEGT in the germline V gene.

The chain is built from TRBV7-2 and TRBJ2-1; the match to TRBD2 covers 11 bases. CDR1 and CDR2 from the germline V gene are SGHTA and FQGNSA. The CDR3 runs to 19 residues. J gave up 1 base and V 2 bases, and 10 bases lay outside the gene matches. For the CDR3, the DNA is TGTGCCAGCAGCTTATACCTACTAGCGGGAGCAGGGTCCTACAATGAGCAGTTCTTC. Residues: CASSLYLLAGAGSYNEQFF.

V and J are TRBV7-9 and TRBJ1-6; D possibly corresponds to TRBD1 (5 bases). Between the trimmed V and J ends, which lost 4 bases and 3 bases, there was a span of 10 bases. The CDR3 totals 15 residues. Germline V gene data show CDR1 as SEHNR and CDR2 as FQNEAQ (reference sequence). The CDR3 nucleotides are TGTGCCAGCAGCTACGACAGCCTCTATAATTCACCCCTCCACTTT. This translates into CASSYDSLYNSPLHF.

The V gene is TRBV7-9, the J gene TRBJ1-2, with 7 nucleotides matching TRBD1. After removal of 4 bases from V and 5 bases from J, the junction contained 4 bases not matched to a gene. Germline CDR1 reads SEHNR; CDR2 reads FQNEAQ (reference sequence). The CDR3 extends over 13 amino acids. The CDR3 DNA sequence: TGTGCCAGCAGCTCCGGACAGGTTTATGGCTACACCTTC. Translating gives CASSSGQVYGYTF.

In the case of this clone: At one end the junction does not follow the germline gene, possibly because of a read error. The chain is built from TRBV6-6 and TRBJ1-1; D is unresolved. The CDR3 is 15 residues long. The germline V gene has CDR1 MNHNY and CDR2 SVGAGI (reference sequence). The CDR3 spells CASSDSVERFTEAFF. CDR3 coding DNA: TGTGCCAGCAGTGACTCAGTTGAAAGGTTCACTGAAGCTTTCTTT.

This chain connects TRBV12-5 to TRBJ2-7, with D possibly matching TRBD2 (6 bases). The CDR3 is 12 amino acids. CDR1 is LGHNT and CDR2 is FRNRAP in the germline V gene. As DNA, the CDR3 is TGTGCAACCCGGACTATTTATTACGAGCAGTACTTC. Translated, it gives CATRTIYYEQYF.

This chain uses TRBV4-1 with TRBJ1-2; D is uncertain. This CDR3 has 14 residues. CDR1 is MGHRA and CDR2 is YSYEKL in the germline V gene. Trimming removed 1 base from V and 3 bases from J, with 9 bases in between. DNA for the CDR3: TGCGCCAGCAGCCAAGGAGGCCCTCACTATGGCTACACCTTC. Its translation: CASSQGGPHYGYTF.

The chain combines TRBV13 with TRBJ2-7; 10 nucleotides match TRBD2. Germline-derived CDR1 and CDR2 are PRHDT and FYEKMQ (reference sequence). The V gene end was trimmed by 5 bases and the J gene end by 2 bases; junction bases not matched to a gene: 3. The CDR3 totals 14 residues. The CDR3, as DNA: TGTGCCAGCAGCCGAGGACTAGCGGCCTACGAGCAGTACTTC. Encoded protein: CASSRGLAAYEQYF.

By sample share, this clone is medium-sized (0.01 to 0.1%). The rearrangement uses TRBV6-1 and TRBJ2-3, with 9 bases matching TRBD2. The CDR3 contains 14 residues. Germline CDR1 is MNHNS and CDR2 is SASEGT. J was trimmed by 4 bases and V by 7 bases; bases with no gene match: 6. The CDR3 region is CASKTLAGSDTQYF. CDR3 DNA sequence: TGTGCCAGCAAAACCCTAGCGGGGTCAGATACGCAGTATTTT.

This chain uses TRBV11-3 with TRBJ2-7, with 7 bases fitting TRBD1. Germline assignment: CDR1 SGHNT and CDR2 YENEEA. This CDR3 contains 14 residues. V lost 3 bases and J lost 0; bases outside the gene matches: 2. This CDR3 is CASSLTGSSYEQYF. CDR3 nucleotide sequence: TGTGCCAGCAGCTTGACAGGGAGCTCCTACGAGCAGTACTTC.

The chain carries TRBV7-9 and TRBJ2-3, with 10 positions matching TRBD2. CDR3 length: 17 amino acids. The V segment lost 3 bases and the J segment 5 bases; nucleotides outside the gene matches: 11. CDR1 SEHNR and CDR2 FQNEAQ come from the germline V gene (reference sequence). The CDR3: CASSFDLSSGGRDTQYF. In nucleotides, the CDR3 is TGTGCCAGCAGCTTCGACCTTTCTAGCGGGGGTCGAGATACGCAGTATTTT.

V gene TRBV27 combines with J gene TRBJ2-7; 10 bases agree with TRBD1. Per germline, CDR1 MNHEY and CDR2 SMNVEV (reference sequence). The V segment lost 5 bases and the J segment 5 bases; nucleotides outside the gene matches: 9. This CDR3 has 15 residues. The CDR3 is CASSPWTGGGDEQYF. The CDR3 bases are TGTGCCAGCAGTCCATGGACAGGGGGGGGTGACGAGCAGTACTTC.

V is TRBV19 and J is TRBJ1-5; D is undetermined. Trimming shortened V by 5 bases and J by 0 bases, and 11 bases separated the two germline ends. Looked up from germline, CDR1 is LNHDA and CDR2 is SQIVND (reference sequence). This CDR3 is built from 15 residues. The CDR3 region has the DNA TGTGCCAGTAGTCCAAACATCCTTAGCAATCAGCCCCAGCATTTT. Residues: CASSPNILSNQPQHF.

The chain recombines TRBV2 with TRBJ1-4; 7 bases match TRBD1. Germline V lookup: CDR1 SNHLY, CDR2 FYNNEI. This CDR3 comprises 17 residues. Trimming at V came to 2 bases and at J to 4 bases, leaving 10 bases not matched to a gene. The CDR3 loop reads CASSETRLQGVNEKLFF. The CDR3 nucleotides read TGTGCCAGCAGTGAAACCCGCCTCCAGGGGGTTAATGAAAAACTGTTTTTT. Supplemented by reference TRBV2 and TRBJ1-4, the full variable domain reads EPEVTQTPSHQVTQMGQEVILRCVPISNHLYFYWYRQILGQKVEFLVSFYNNEISEKSEIFDDQFSVERPDGSNFTLKIRSTKLEDSAMYFCASSETRLQGVNEKLFFGSGTQLSVL.

The chain combines TRBV7-2 with TRBJ2-7; D is ambiguous. The germline gives CDR1 SGHTA, CDR2 FQGNSA. There are 13 residues in the CDR3. The V end lost 5 bases, the J end lost 2 bases, and 10 bases lay between the germline ends. The DNA for the CDR3 is TGTGCCAGCAGCCCCGCTAAGACCTACGAGCAGTACTTC. It codes for CASSPAKTYEQYF.

The chain recombines TRBV27 with TRBJ1-2; D gene ambiguous. The CDR3 loop spans 13 amino acids. Deletions cut 6 bases from V and 4 bases from J, with 12 bases between. Germline V CDR1 and CDR2: MNHEY, SMNVEV (reference sequence). The CDR3 DNA reads TGTGCCAGCAGCAGCGCCTCCGGCTATGGCTACACCTTC. Its translation is CASSSASGYGYTF.

J is TRBJ1-6 and V is TRBV4-1; D possibly corresponds to TRBD1 (5 bases). Trimming took off 3 bases at V and 4 bases at J, with 13 bases between the two ends. CDR1 and CDR2 from the germline V gene are MGHRA and YSYEKL. The CDR3 runs 16 residues. CDR3 in DNA: TGCGCCAGCAGCCAGACCGCCGGGGGATATAATTCACCCCTCCACTTT. Translation gives CASSQTAGGYNSPLHF.